These T cell receptor beta chains were read from a single sample in a study of cytomegalovirus exposure and HLA in healthy donors. The repertoire was sequenced with immunoSEQ multiplex PCR; TCRdb's copy has only in-frame clones and lacks some. The sample comprises about 140,000 clones, roughly four fifths of which are singletons, and approximately 15% rests with the top ten. Sequencing was done on a sample of PBMCs. The receptor source for this set is a human donor in good health. Both conserved end residues are part of each CDR3. D genes are given only for firm matches. The size of a clone is reported for some rows only, either as once, few or many, or as a class for expanded clones.

v_call	clone_size	d_call	j_call	cdr3_aa	cdr3_nt
TRBV5-6	few	-	TRBJ1-1	CASSFNRALRNTEAFF	TGTGCCAGCAGCTTCAACAGGGCTCTGAGGAACACTGAAGCTTTCTTT
TRBV5-1	few	-	TRBJ1-3	CASSSRPGRASGNTIYF	TGCGCCAGCAGCTCACGGCCGGGAAGAGCGTCTGGAAACACCATATATTTT
TRBV5-4	-	TRBD1	TRBJ1-6	CASNLGTGNSPLHF	TGTGCCAGCAACTTGGGGACAGGGAATTCACCCCTCCACTTT
TRBV28	few	TRBD1	TRBJ2-7	CASHGQGREQYF	TGTGCCAGCCATGGACAGGGAAGGGAGCAGTACTTC
TRBV7-9	-	TRBD1	TRBJ2-2	CASSPPRGTGVGNTGELFF	TGTGCCAGCAGCCCACCACGCGGGACAGGGGTTGGGAACACCGGGGAGCTGTTTTTT
TRBV10-1	-	-	TRBJ2-2	CASSGQGLRLGELFF	TGCGCCAGCAGTGGGCAAGGACTCCGGCTCGGGGAGCTGTTTTTT
TRBV30	few	TRBD2	TRBJ2-3	CAWSVGTSGSTDTQYF	TGTGCCTGGAGTGTCGGGACTAGCGGGAGCACAGATACGCAGTATTTT
TRBV5-8	-	TRBD1	TRBJ2-7	CASSLVHRGNEQYF	TGTGCCAGCAGCTTGGTGCACAGGGGGAACGAGCAGTACTTC
TRBV4-1	-	-	TRBJ1-5	CASSQDRGAQRFDQHF	TGCGCCAGCAGCCAAGATCGAGGAGCGCAGCGCTTCGACCAGCATTTT
TRBV5-6	-	TRBD2	TRBJ2-2	CASSFGGGGTGELFF	TGTGCCAGCAGCTTTGGCGGGGGAGGAACCGGGGAGCTGTTTTTT
TRBV5-1	-	-	TRBJ1-2	CASSTTAGVEGYTF	TGCGCCAGCAGCACAACAGCAGGGGTTGAGGGCTACACCTTC
TRBV5-1	-	TRBD1	TRBJ2-1	CASSLDRGAYNEQFF	TGCGCCAGCAGCTTGGACAGGGGGGCCTACAATGAGCAGTTCTTC
TRBV29-1	-	TRBD1	TRBJ2-7	CSVGTGDIYEQYF	TGCAGCGTTGGGACAGGGGATATCTACGAGCAGTACTTC
TRBV6-5	-	TRBD1	TRBJ2-7	CASSRDRDREQYF	TGTGCCAGCAGCCGGGACAGGGATAGGGAGCAGTACTTC
TRBV5-6	-	-	TRBJ1-5	CASSLRGLGNQPQHF	TGTGCCAGCAGCTTGAGGGGGTTAGGCAATCAGCCCCAGCATTTT
TRBV5-1	once	TRBD1	TRBJ1-1	CASSRTGVNTEAFF	TGCGCCAGCAGCAGGACAGGGGTGAACACTGAAGCTTTCTTT
TRBV5-1	few	-	TRBJ2-1	CASSLDGGYYYNEQFF	TGCGCCAGCAGCTTGGATGGCGGCTACTACTACAATGAGCAGTTCTTC
TRBV4-1	-	-	TRBJ2-1	CASSQARFVDEQFF	TGCGCCAGCAGCCAAGCTAGGTTTGTTGATGAGCAGTTCTTC
TRBV21-1	-	-	TRBJ1-3	CASSKPFHDSLNTIYF	TGTGCCAGCAGCAAACCGTTTCATGACAGCCTGAACACCATATATTTT
TRBV9	-	TRBD2	TRBJ2-7	CASSVGASGRAFFYEQYF	TGTGCCAGCAGCGTAGGTGCTAGCGGGAGGGCCTTCTTCTACGAGCAGTACTTC
TRBV5-6	-	-	TRBJ1-5	CASSLTATQPQHF	TGTGCCAGCAGCTTGACGGCGACACAGCCCCAGCATTTT
TRBV29-1	-	-	TRBJ1-2	CSDRTVGGYGYTF	TGCAGCGACCGGACAGTCGGGGGGTATGGCTACACCTTC
TRBV7-3	-	TRBD1	TRBJ1-6	CASSLLAGGRNSPLHF	TGTGCCAGCAGCTTACTGGCAGGGGGAAGAAATTCACCCCTCCACTTT
TRBV6-1	-	TRBD1	TRBJ1-2	CASSPGQGFFGYTF	TGTGCCAGCAGCCCGGGACAGGGTTTTTTTGGCTACACCTTC
TRBV5-1	-	-	TRBJ2-6	CASSLHSGANVLTF	TGCGCCAGCAGCTTGCACTCTGGGGCCAACGTCCTGACTTTC
TRBV29-1	-	TRBD1	TRBJ1-1	CSVAQGGGAFF	TGCAGCGTGGCACAGGGGGGCGGTGCTTTCTTT
TRBV4-1	few	TRBD2	TRBJ2-2	CASSQFVLAGVNTGELFF	TGCGCCAGCAGCCAATTTGTACTAGCGGGAGTAAACACCGGGGAGCTGTTTTTT
TRBV19	-	-	TRBJ1-5	CATNIGHFNQPQHF	TGTGCCACCAATATCGGACACTTCAATCAGCCCCAGCATTTT
TRBV9	few	TRBD2	TRBJ2-3	CASMGGLAGDTQYF	TGTGCCAGCATGGGGGGACTAGCGGGAGATACGCAGTATTTT
TRBV27	-	-	TRBJ2-3	CASSPSTDTQYF	TGTGCCAGCAGTCCTTCCACAGATACGCAGTATTTT
TRBV11-2	-	TRBD1	TRBJ1-3	CASSGIRDSNFSGNTIYF	TGTGCCAGCAGCGGTATCCGGGACAGCAACTTCTCTGGAAACACCATATATTTT
TRBV27	once	TRBD1	TRBJ1-2	CASSYGGTGVSGYTF	TGTGCCAGCAGCTACGGTGGGACAGGGGTTTCTGGCTACACCTTC
TRBV7-2	-	TRBD1	TRBJ2-6	CASSRTGTANSGANVLTF	TGTGCCAGCAGCCGTACCGGGACAGCGAACTCTGGGGCCAACGTCCTGACTTTC
TRBV5-6	-	-	TRBJ2-3	CASSLRQFTDTQYF	TGTGCCAGCAGCTTGAGACAGTTCACAGATACGCAGTATTTT